One sample yielded the 22 T cell receptor beta chains listed below, sequenced in a study of control samples from healthy donors and cancer patients. Measured with immunoSEQ multiplex PCR; TCRdb has only the in-frame clones, and not every one. Of just over 80,000 clones in the sample, over 90% are singletons; the top ten hold about 5%. The sample was blood. Every receptor here comes from a woman between 18 and 30 years old in good health.

V is TRBV11-2 and J is TRBJ1-2; unclear D gene. Germline-derived CDR1 and CDR2 are SGHAT and FQNNGV. This CDR3 region has 14 residues. Trimming cost V 7 bases and J 1 base, with 13 bases left between them. This CDR3 reads CASKPSQHNYGYTF. The CDR3 bases are TGTGCCAGCAAGCCCAGTCAACATAACTATGGCTACACCTTC. Variable domain in full (rest from reference TRBV11-2 and TRBJ1-2): EAGVAQSPRYKIIEKRQSVAFWCNPISGHATLYWYQQILGQGPKLLIQFQNNGVVDDSQLPKDRFSAERLKGVDSTLKIQPAKLEDSAVYLCASKPSQHNYGYTFGSGTRLTVV.

V usage is TRBV28 and J usage is TRBJ2-3; 13 nucleotides agree with TRBD2. The V and J ends lost 11 bases and 0 bases, in that order; junction bases with no gene match: 20. CDR3 length equals 20 residues. CDR1 MDHEN and CDR2 SYDVKM come from the germline V gene. CDR3 residues: CASSTLAGTSGKTSTDTQYF. Written as DNA, the CDR3 is TGTGCCTCCTCAACCCTAGCCGGGACTAGCGGGAAGACTAGCACAGATACGCAGTATTTT. Using reference TRBV28 and TRBJ2-3 for the parts outside the CDR3, the full variable domain is DVKVTQSSRYLVKRTGEKVFLECVQDMDHENMFWYRQDPGLGLRLIYFSYDVKMKEKGDIPEGYSVSREKKERFSLILESASTNQTSMYLCASSTLAGTSGKTSTDTQYFGPGTRLTVL.

A single count supports this clone. The V and J genes are TRBV28 and TRBJ1-6; 8 bases fit TRBD1. The CDR3 runs to 15 residues. V shed 4 bases and J 10 bases; nucleotides not matched to a gene: 9. Germline CDR1 reads MDHEN; CDR2 reads SYDVKM. Here the CDR3 reads CASSSTGTGVSPLHF. The CDR3 nucleotides read TGTGCCAGCAGTTCCACCGGGACAGGCGTATCACCCCTCCACTTT.

The V and J genes are TRBV4-3 and TRBJ1-3; no clear D. The CDR3 extends over 16 amino acids. Germline V gene lookup returns CDR1 LGHNA and CDR2 YSLEER. V dropped 1 base and J dropped 5 bases, with 15 bases sitting between them. The chain's CDR3 is CASSQAVVGVRNTIYF. The DNA of the CDR3 is TGCGCCAGCAGCCAAGCCGTCGTGGGAGTACGAAACACCATATATTTT.

The chain couples TRBV11-1 to TRBJ1-6; the D is unclear. Trimming shortened V by 1 base and J by 8 bases, and 9 bases separated the two germline ends. This CDR3 spans 14 amino acids. Germline V gene data show CDR1 as SGHAT and CDR2 as FQDESV (reference sequence). This CDR3 reads CASSLGVQYSPLHF. In nucleotides, the CDR3 is TGTGCCAGCAGCTTAGGGGTGCAGTATTCACCCCTCCACTTT. The full variable domain, its missing parts supplied by reference TRBV11-1 and TRBJ1-6, is EAEVAQSPRYKITEKSQAVAFWCDPISGHATLYWYRQILGQGPELLVQFQDESVVDDSQLPKDRFSAERLKGVDSTLKIQPAELGDSAMYLCASSLGVQYSPLHFGNGTRLTVT.

This clone has a single count. V is TRBV4-1 and J is TRBJ1-3; D is ambiguous. The CDR3 spans 17 residues. The V end was cut by 4 bases, the J end by 4 bases, with 20 bases between. CDR1 and CDR2 from the germline V gene are MGHRA and YSYEKL. CDR3 bases: TGCGCCAGCAGCCCTTACCCGCCCAAATCCACCGGAAACACCATATATTTT. Translating it yields CASSPYPPKSTGNTIYF.

This chain joins TRBV3-1 (or the pseudogene TRBV3-2) and TRBJ1-1; TRBD1 agrees at 7 bases. In germline, CDR1 is LGHDT, CDR2 YNNKEL (reference sequence). The CDR3 covers 12 residues. The junction had 4 bases not matched to a gene; V was cut back by 1 base and J by 11 bases. The CDR3 reads CASSQGQGRAFF. In DNA form, the CDR3 reads TGTGCCAGCAGCCAAGGACAGGGCCGGGCTTTCTTT.

This clone was seen just once. The V and J genes are TRBV19 and TRBJ2-6; 10 positions match TRBD1. Per germline, CDR1 LNHDA and CDR2 SQIVND (reference sequence). The trim removed 3 bases at V and 2 bases at J, leaving 1 base unmatched. This CDR3 is built from 16 residues. CDR3 region: CASSMTGGTGANVLTF. For the CDR3, the DNA is TGTGCCAGTAGTATGACAGGGGGCACTGGGGCCAACGTCCTGACTTTC.

The V and J genes are TRBV7-9 and TRBJ2-5, with D tentatively TRBD1 (6 bases). This CDR3 contains 15 residues. Trimming took off 1 base at V and 0 bases at J, with 9 bases between the two ends. Germline CDR1 SEHNR, CDR2 FQNEAQ (reference sequence). This CDR3 is CASSLGPGDQETQYF. In DNA, the CDR3 is TGTGCCAGCAGCTTAGGGCCAGGGGACCAAGAGACCCAGTACTTC. The full variable domain, rest sourced from reference TRBV7-9 and TRBJ2-5, is DTGVSQNPRHKITKRGQNVTFRCDPISEHNRLYWYRQTLGQGPEFLTYFQNEAQLEKSRLLSDRFSAERPKGSFSTLEIQRTEQGDSAMYLCASSLGPGDQETQYFGPGTRLLVL.

The chain recombines TRBV23-1 with TRBJ2-4; D tentatively fits TRBD1 or TRBD2 (5 bases each). TRBV23-1 is placed among ORFs of uncertain function. The germline V and J ends were trimmed by 2 bases and 0 bases, with 17 bases remaining between them. This CDR3 spans 18 amino acids. In nucleotides, the CDR3 is TGCGCCAGCAGTCAAGCATGGGGGAGACACTTAGCCAAAAACATTCAGTACTTC. It codes for CASSQAWGRHLAKNIQYF.

The rearrangement joins TRBV12-3 or TRBV12-4 to TRBJ1-2; D is uncertain. The CDR3 totals 11 residues. V was trimmed by 6 bases and J by 4 bases, leaving 6 bases between them. CDR3 in amino acids: CASRQFYGYTF. CDR3 DNA: TGTGCCAGCAGACAGTTCTATGGCTACACCTTC.

The V and J genes are TRBV24-1 and TRBJ2-1, with D maybe TRBD2 (6 bases). Germline V gene lookup returns CDR1 KGHDR and CDR2 SFDVKD. The CDR3 is 15 amino acids. V dropped 3 bases and J dropped 9 bases, with 17 bases sitting between them. CDR3 region: CATSDAGLKVGEQFF. The CDR3 DNA reads TGTGCCACCAGTGATGCGGGACTTAAGGTCGGTGAGCAGTTCTTC.

The rearrangement links TRBV5-1 to TRBJ2-1; a possible D gene is TRBD2 (6 bases). Trimming took off 4 bases at V and 0 bases at J, with 11 bases between the two ends. In germline, CDR1 is SGHRS, CDR2 YFSETQ. This CDR3 is 15 amino acids long. CDR3 DNA: TGCGCCAGCAGCGCATGGGGGGACTCCTACAATGAGCAGTTCTTC. It codes for CASSAWGDSYNEQFF.

The chain has TRBV27 and TRBJ2-3; D is undetermined. Germline V lookup: CDR1 MNHEY, CDR2 SMNVEV (reference sequence). The V end was cut by 0 bases, the J end by 2 bases, with 9 bases between. This CDR3 comprises 15 residues. The CDR3 DNA follows: TGTGCCAGCAGTTTATCTGGGCTTATCACAGATACGCAGTATTTT. As protein: CASSLSGLITDTQYF.

The J gene is TRBJ2-2, the V gene TRBV10-3, with TRBD1 matching 7 bases. Germline V CDR1 and CDR2: ENHRY, SYGVKD. The CDR3 spans 16 residues. Trimming took 6 bases from V and 1 from J; bases not matched to a gene: 8. CDR3 sequence reads: CAISQLGGWNTGELFF. CDR3 nucleotides: TGTGCCATCAGCCAACTAGGGGGCTGGAACACCGGGGAGCTGTTTTTT.

The CDR3 region has the DNA TGTGCCAGCTCACTATCTAGCACAGATACGCAGTATTTT. This sequence encodes CASSLSSTDTQYF. The chain links TRBV18 to TRBJ2-3; D remains ambiguous. Germline V gene lookup returns CDR1 KGHSH and CDR2 LQKENI. This CDR3 region has 13 residues. The V end lost 4 bases, the J end lost 0 bases, and 5 bases lay between the germline ends.

This chain uses TRBV15 with TRBJ2-4; D may correspond to TRBD1 or TRBD2 (6 bases each). Germline CDR1 and CDR2: LNHNV and YYDKDF (reference sequence). The germline V and J ends were trimmed by 0 bases and 5 bases, with 14 bases remaining between them. This CDR3 has 16 amino acids. The CDR3 spells CATSRDPTRGQNIQYF. As DNA, the CDR3 is TGTGCCACCAGCAGAGACCCCACTCGGGGGCAAAACATTCAGTACTTC.

The rearrangement joins TRBV28 to TRBJ1-2, with 10 bases that match TRBD1. Germline V lookup: CDR1 MDHEN, CDR2 SYDVKM. Germline trimming cut 1 base from V and 8 bases from J; bases unmatched to any gene: 7. This CDR3 contains 15 residues. The CDR3 loop reads CASSLFRQGARGYTF. The CDR3 DNA sequence: TGTGCCAGCAGTTTATTTCGACAGGGGGCGCGAGGCTACACCTTC.

The gene calls are TRBV4-1 and TRBJ2-2, with 10 bases fitting TRBD2. The V gene end was trimmed by 1 base and the J gene end by 4 bases; junction bases not matched to a gene: 6. CDR3 length: 17 amino acids. Germline V CDR1 and CDR2: MGHRA, YSYEKL. The CDR3 DNA reads as TGCGCCAGCAGCCAAGTTTTTCTAGCGGGAGTCACCGGGGAGCTGTTTTTT. Translating it yields CASSQVFLAGVTGELFF.

The chain uses TRBV16 and TRBJ1-4, with TRBD1 identical over 7 bases. V trimming: 0 bases; J trimming: 2 bases; junction bases outside the gene matches: 15. Germline V gives CDR1 KGHSY, CDR2 FQNENV. The CDR3 loop spans 20 amino acids. The CDR3 DNA is TGTGCCAGCAGCCAATCGTTAGGGGGCCGGATTGCGGCGACTAATGAAAAACTGTTTTTT. Encoded protein: CASSQSLGGRIAATNEKLFF.

V usage is TRBV7-9 and J usage is TRBJ2-5, with D unclear. Trimming took 1 base from V and 2 from J, leaving 17 bases between them. In germline, CDR1 is SEHNR, CDR2 FQNEAQ (reference sequence). This CDR3 contains 17 residues. CDR3 loop: CASSLVGFRERQETQYF. CDR3 DNA: TGTGCCAGCAGCTTAGTAGGTTTTAGGGAACGACAAGAGACCCAGTACTTC.

The V call is TRBV12-3 or TRBV12-4, the J call TRBJ1-1; D unresolved. The CDR3 has 13 residues. Trimming left V 3 bases short and J 0 bases short, with 5 bases between. The CDR3: CASSFYLNTEAFF. DNA for the CDR3: TGTGCCAGCAGTTTTTATCTGAACACTGAAGCTTTCTTT.